Below are 24 T cell receptor beta chains sequenced from a single sample in a study of early T cells in non-severe SARS-CoV-2 infection. Using its own MiXCR run on the 5' RACE reads, TCRdb lists one record per CDR3 protein. The sample lists 100,000 to 120,000 distinct CDR3 sequences; roughly an eighth were seen once. The sequenced material came from whole blood. Source of these receptors: an adult who was a healthcare worker with PCR-confirmed SARS-CoV-2 infection or an uninfected control (not recorded which).

Comment on this clonotype: This may come from a read error, since a much larger clone is one base off. The rearrangement uses TRBV5-6 and TRBJ2-7; 10 nucleotides line up with TRBD2. The CDR3 covers 15 residues. The germline V gene has CDR1 SGHDT and CDR2 YYEEEE. CDR3 sequence reads: CANSLTSGLSYEQYF. The CDR3 coding sequence is TGTGCCAACAGCTTGACTAGCGGGTTATCCTACGAGCAGTACTTC.

The sample holds a few counts of this clonotype. The V gene is TRBV7-8, the J gene TRBJ2-3; D tentatively reads TRBD1 or TRBD2 (5 bases each). The CDR3 sequence is 16 residues long. With 4 bases removed from V and 13 bases from J, the gap between germline ends came to 27 bases. Germline V gene sequence: CDR1 SGHVS, CDR2 FQNEAQ. The CDR3 protein is CASSSSRPGPFEGEYF. CDR3 bases: TGTGCCAGCAGCTCCAGCCGCCCGGGACCTTTCGAAGGGGAGTATTTT.

V is TRBV6-6 and J is TRBJ2-7; the D call may be TRBD1 or TRBD2 (6 bases each). Trimming cost V 5 bases and J 2 bases, with 7 bases left between them. Germline CDR1 and CDR2: MNHNY and SVGAGI (reference sequence). CDR3 size: 12 residues. The CDR3 reads CASSRGAYEQYF. DNA for the CDR3: TGTGCCAGCAGTAGGGGGGCCTACGAGCAGTACTTC.

This clonotype was detected ten times or more. The V call is TRBV5-6, the J call TRBJ2-3; either TRBD1 or TRBD2 may supply D (6 bases each). The CDR3 is 13 amino acids. V dropped 7 bases and J dropped 6 bases, with 15 bases sitting between them. Germline V gene data show CDR1 as SGHDT and CDR2 as YYEEEE. The CDR3 DNA sequence: TGTGCCAGCGGTTGGGGGGCGCAGGATACGCAGTATTTT. This sequence encodes CASGWGAQDTQYF.

This clonotype was seen more than once but under ten times. V gene TRBV25-1 combines with J gene TRBJ2-1, with a possible D match to TRBD2 (6 bases). This CDR3 contains 15 residues. Germline CDR1 MGHDK, CDR2 SYGVNS. Trimming pared 2 bases from V and 7 bases from J, leaving 15 bases between. Written as DNA, the CDR3 is TGTGCCAGCAGTGAACCGGGGACTCTGACGAATGAGCAGTTCTTC. It is translated as CASSEPGTLTNEQFF.

A few counts support this clonotype. The genes are TRBV11-2 and TRBJ2-7; possibly TRBD2 for D (5 bases). Germline CDR1 reads SGHAT; CDR2 reads FQNNGV. Trimming stripped 0 bases from V and 2 bases from J, with 8 bases between. The CDR3 contains 14 residues. The CDR3 DNA is TGTGCCAGCAGCTTAGATCCGGGGACCTACGAGCAGTACTTC. Protein: CASSLDPGTYEQYF. The full variable domain, with the rest looked up from reference TRBV11-2 and TRBJ2-7, is EAGVAQSPRYKIIEKRQSVAFWCNPISGHATLYWYQQILGQGPKLLIQFQNNGVVDDSQLPKDRFSAERLKGVDSTLKIQPAKLEDSAVYLCASSLDPGTYEQYFGPGTRLTVT.

This clonotype appeared a few times. This rearrangement joins TRBV5-1 to TRBJ2-1; D ambiguous. The length of the CDR3 is 15 residues. V was clipped by 6 bases and J by 1 base, with 14 bases between them. Per germline, CDR1 SGHRS and CDR2 YFSETQ. DNA of the CDR3: TGCGCCAGCAAATTGCAATCAGCGTCCTACAATGAGCAGTTCTTC. Residues: CASKLQSASYNEQFF.

This clonotype was seen ten or more times. The chain is built from TRBV28 and TRBJ1-5, with D perhaps TRBD1 (6 bases). V was cut by 5 bases and J by 7 bases, with 21 bases left in between. CDR1 is MDHEN, CDR2 SYDVKM, per germline. The CDR3 is made up of 16 amino acids. The CDR3 sequence is CASSPRGRGDGQPQHF. In DNA form, the CDR3 reads TGTGCCAGCAGTCCCCGGGGGAGGGGGGACGGGCAGCCCCAGCATTTT. Full variable domain (missing parts from reference TRBV28 and TRBJ1-5): DVKVTQSSRYLVKRTGEKVFLECVQDMDHENMFWYRQDPGLGLRLIYFSYDVKMKEKGDIPEGYSVSREKKERFSLILESASTNQTSMYLCASSPRGRGDGQPQHFGDGTRLSIL.

The table lists this clonotype with many counts. The rearrangement uses TRBV6-1 and TRBJ2-6; tentative D call: TRBD2 (5 bases). Per the germline V gene, CDR1 is MNHNS and CDR2 is SASEGT. The CDR3 loop spans 17 amino acids. Trimming cost V 8 bases and J 3 bases, with 20 bases left between them. CDR3 bases: TGTGCCAGCGCCCCCTATATCGGAGGAGATGGGGCCAACGTCCTGACTTTC. It yields the protein CASAPYIGGDGANVLTF.

The rearrangement uses TRBV12-3 or TRBV12-4 and TRBJ2-1, with 9 bases aligning to TRBD2. This CDR3 has 16 residues. Unmatched junction bases numbered 4, after V lost 1 base and J lost 3 bases. The CDR3 reads CASSLEAGGGYNEQFF. The CDR3 DNA follows: TGTGCCAGCAGTTTAGAGGCGGGAGGGGGCTACAATGAGCAGTTCTTC.

There are a few counts of this clonotype. The chain has TRBV5-1 and TRBJ2-7, with D possibly matching TRBD2 (5 bases). Germline V gives CDR1 SGHRS, CDR2 YFSETQ. Trimming took 0 bases from V and 4 from J, leaving 11 bases between them. The CDR3 totals 14 residues. CDR3 residues: CASSLGGNGYEQYF. In DNA form, the CDR3 reads TGCGCCAGCAGCTTGGGAGGGAACGGATACGAGCAGTACTTC.

Only a few counts were recorded for this clonotype. The V gene is TRBV19, the J gene TRBJ2-3; TRBD2 agrees at 16 bases. This CDR3 is 20 amino acids long. CDR1 and CDR2 (germline): LNHDA, SQIVND (reference sequence). V shed 1 base, J shed 6 bases, and the junction held 13 bases outside the gene matches. This CDR3 reads CASSIAALGTSGGARDTQYF. The CDR3 DNA follows: TGTGCCAGTAGTATAGCGGCGCTCGGGACTAGCGGGGGGGCCAGGGATACGCAGTATTTT.

In its sample, this clonotype was seen many times. The V gene is TRBV6-5, the J gene TRBJ1-2; D call uncertain. The CDR3 runs 13 residues. CDR1 is MNHEY and CDR2 is SVGAGI in the germline V gene. The V end was cut by 0 bases, the J end by 8 bases, with 10 bases between. CDR3 bases: TGTGCCAGCAGTTACTCGTTTCAGGACGGCTACACCTTC. It specifies CASSYSFQDGYTF.

This clonotype was detected ten times or more. The V and J genes are TRBV7-8 and TRBJ1-6; D is unresolved. There are 18 residues in the CDR3. CDR1 SGHVS and CDR2 FQNEAQ come from the germline V gene. Trimming pared 1 base from V and 0 bases from J, leaving 13 bases between. CDR3 loop: CASSLESGLSSYNSPLHF. The DNA for the CDR3 is TGTGCCAGCAGCTTAGAGTCAGGACTTAGCTCCTATAATTCACCCCTCCACTTT.

This clonotype showed up many times. The gene calls are TRBV29-1 and TRBJ2-7; D tentatively fits TRBD1 or TRBD2 (5 bases each). Germline V CDR1 and CDR2: SQVTM, ANQGSEA. This CDR3 contains 13 residues. V lost 4 bases, J lost 4 bases, and 14 bases lay in between. CDR3 DNA sequence: TGCAGCGTTGCCCGGGACCCACCTTACGAGCAGTACTTC. Translated, it gives CSVARDPPYEQYF.

This chain uses TRBV28 with TRBJ2-7, with D possibly TRBD2 on 5 matching bases. Germline V CDR1 and CDR2: MDHEN, SYDVKM. V lost 8 bases to trimming and J lost 5 bases, with 19 bases between them. The CDR3 runs to 14 residues. The CDR3 DNA sequence: TGTGCCAGCGGACTCAGTGTGCTCCTGGACGAGCAGTACTTC. This encodes CASGLSVLLDEQYF.

This clonotype turned up a few times. The chain has TRBV6-1 and TRBJ2-7, with D hard to call. The CDR3 is made up of 11 amino acids. V was pared by 3 bases and J by 7 bases, with 7 bases between. CDR1 and CDR2 (germline): MNHNS, SASEGT. CDR3 in amino acids: CASSDMGEQYF. The DNA of the CDR3 is TGTGCCAGCAGTGATATGGGTGAGCAGTACTTC.

The chain combines TRBV7-9 with TRBJ2-2; a weak D match, TRBD1 (5 bases). The CDR3 sequence is 15 residues long. Germline CDR1 is SEHNR and CDR2 is FQNEAQ (reference sequence). Trimming shortened V by 2 bases and J by 6 bases, and 13 bases separated the two germline ends. The CDR3: CASSLYQGKAGELFF. The CDR3 DNA reads as TGTGCCAGCAGCTTATACCAGGGCAAGGCCGGGGAGCTGTTTTTT.

V gene TRBV19 combines with J gene TRBJ2-1, with 7 bases lining up with TRBD2. Germline lookup yields CDR1 LNHDA and CDR2 SQIVND (reference sequence). V lost 6 bases to trimming and J lost 9 bases; unmatched junction nucleotides: 11. The CDR3 runs to 14 residues. As DNA, the CDR3 is TGTGCCAGTAGCCCAGGGACTACCCATGGTGAGCAGTTCTTC. Protein: CASSPGTTHGEQFF.

The chain couples TRBV5-4 to TRBJ1-1; tentative D call: TRBD1 (6 bases). V was trimmed by 2 bases and J by 1 base, leaving 12 bases between them. CDR1 and CDR2 (germline): SGHNT, YYREEE (reference sequence). This CDR3 is built from 15 residues. The CDR3 protein is CASSLRRGGNTEAFF. The CDR3 DNA follows: TGTGCCAGCAGCTTAAGGAGGGGGGGGAACACTGAAGCTTTCTTT.

This clonotype has ten or more counts. V usage is TRBV7-2 and J usage is TRBJ1-6; D gene uncertain. CDR1 is SGHTA, CDR2 FQGNSA, per germline. The CDR3 consists of 14 residues. Trimming cost V 3 bases and J 5 bases, with 8 bases left between them. CDR3 nucleotide sequence: TGTGCCAGCAGCTTCAGACTCGATAATTCACCCCTCCACTTT. Protein product: CASSFRLDNSPLHF.

This clonotype was seen only a few times. J is TRBJ2-7 and V is TRBV7-6; D may be TRBD1 or TRBD2 (5 bases each). This CDR3 contains 13 residues. In germline, CDR1 is SGHVS, CDR2 FNYEAQ. Deletions cut 5 bases from V and 2 bases from J, with 10 bases between. The CDR3 sequence is CASSLGPPYEQYF. The CDR3 DNA reads as TGTGCCAGCAGCCTGGGACCCCCCTACGAGCAGTACTTC.

The rearrangement joins TRBV12-3 or TRBV12-4 to TRBJ2-3; no reliable D call. This CDR3 has 13 residues. V lost 7 bases and J 8 bases, leaving 16 bases between the germline ends. CDR3 loop: CASTPMAAATQYF. The CDR3 coding sequence is TGTGCCAGCACCCCTATGGCGGCGGCTACGCAGTATTTT.

The chain recombines TRBV12-3 or TRBV12-4 with TRBJ2-5, with 8 positions matching TRBD1. V was clipped by 6 bases and J by 3 bases; unmatched bases: 6. The CDR3 extends over 14 amino acids. This chain's CDR3 is CASSPETGEETQYF. As DNA, the CDR3 is TGTGCCAGCAGCCCGGAGACAGGGGAAGAGACCCAGTACTTC.